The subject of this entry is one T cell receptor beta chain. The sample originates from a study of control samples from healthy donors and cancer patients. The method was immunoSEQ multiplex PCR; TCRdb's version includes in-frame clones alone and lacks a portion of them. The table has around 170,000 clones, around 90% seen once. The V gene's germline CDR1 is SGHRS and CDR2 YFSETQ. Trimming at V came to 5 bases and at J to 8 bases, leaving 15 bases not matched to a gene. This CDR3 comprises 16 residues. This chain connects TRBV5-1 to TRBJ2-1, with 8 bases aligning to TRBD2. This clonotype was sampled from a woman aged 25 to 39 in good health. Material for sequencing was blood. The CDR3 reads CASSPLGGRGDHEQFF. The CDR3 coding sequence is TGCGCCAGCAGTCCCTTGGGTGGGCGGGGGGATCATGAGCAGTTCTTC. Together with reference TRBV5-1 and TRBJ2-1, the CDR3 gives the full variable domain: KAGVTQTPRYLIKTRGQQVTLSCSPISGHRSVSWYQQTPGQGLQFLFEYFSETQRNKGNFPGRFSGRQFSNSRSEMNVSTLELGDSALYLCASSPLGGRGDHEQFFGPGTRLTVL.